The T cell receptor (beta chain) under discussion was sequenced for a study of blood T cell repertoires in COVID-19. Study information: COVID-19 samples collected from the United States, Italy and Spain covered acute and convalescent phases.

Clones were read by immunoSEQ multiplex PCR, and TCRdb kept only the in-frame ones, dropping some. The sample records around 250,000 clones, over 75% being singletons. From germline, CDR1 is SNHLY and CDR2 FYNNEI. CDR3 length: 17 amino acids. V lost 1 base to trimming and J lost 3 bases; unmatched junction nucleotides: 10. The chain has TRBV2 and TRBJ2-5, with 8 bases lining up with TRBD2. The material sequenced was peripheral blood. The sequence was collected from a human donor in a cohort sampled during active COVID-19. This chain's CDR3 is CASSEGSVAGTKETQYF. The CDR3 nucleotides read TGTGCCAGCAGTGAAGGTTCGGTAGCGGGAACGAAAGAGACCCAGTACTTC. Supplemented by reference TRBV2 and TRBJ2-5, the full variable domain reads EPEVTQTPSHQVTQMGQEVILRCVPISNHLYFYWYRQILGQKVEFLVSFYNNEISEKSEIFDDQFSVERPDGSNFTLKIRSTKLEDSAMYFCASSEGSVAGTKETQYFGPGTRLLVL.